The 27 T cell receptor beta chains in this list originate from one sample, sequenced in a study of PD-1 blockade in classical Hodgkin lymphoma. Relapse after autologous stem cell transplantation occurred in every patient, and brentuximab vedotin exposure varied. Assay: immunoSEQ multiplex PCR; the TCRdb copy retains only in-frame clones and omits some. Of around 20,000 clones listed, more than 80% are singletons. The material sequenced was peripheral blood mononuclear cells (PBMCs), taken before the second cycle of nivolumab. These receptors originate from a human donor with classical Hodgkin lymphoma.

The V and J genes are TRBV9 and TRBJ2-3, with no clear D. Deletions cut 5 bases from V and 4 bases from J, with 11 bases between. Germline V gives CDR1 SGDLS, CDR2 YYNGEE. The CDR3 extends over 13 amino acids. The DNA for the CDR3 is TGTGCCAGCAGGGAGTGGAGCGCAGATACGCAGTATTTT. Its protein is CASREWSADTQYF. The whole variable domain, filled in from reference TRBV9 and TRBJ2-3, reads DSGVTQTPKHLITATGQRVTLRCSPRSGDLSVYWYQQSLDQGLQFLIQYYNGEERAKGNILERFSAQQFPDLHSELNLSSLELGDSALYFCASREWSADTQYFGPGTRLTVL.

V usage is TRBV2 and J usage is TRBJ2-2; D perhaps matches TRBD2 (5 bases). V was shortened by 8 bases and J by 4 bases, with 14 bases between the two germline ends. The CDR3 is made up of 14 amino acids. Germline CDR1 and CDR2: SNHLY and FYNNEI. The CDR3 here is CASCTAGTTGELFF. DNA for the CDR3: TGTGCCAGCTGTACGGCGGGTACCACCGGGGAGCTGTTTTTT.

The chain has TRBV7-9 and TRBJ1-2, with D hard to call. V shed 5 bases and J shed 8 bases, with 12 bases lying between them. The CDR3 length is 12 residues. The germline gives CDR1 SEHNR, CDR2 FQNEAQ (reference sequence). The CDR3 coding sequence is TGTGCCAGCAGCGATTCCGCGGTCGGCTACACCTTC. This encodes CASSDSAVGYTF. The full variable domain, its missing parts supplied by reference TRBV7-9 and TRBJ1-2, is DTGVSQNPRHKITKRGQNVTFRCDPISEHNRLYWYRQTLGQGPEFLTYFQNEAQLEKSRLLSDRFSAERPKGSFSTLEIQRTEQGDSAMYLCASSDSAVGYTFGSGTRLTVV.

This sequence joins TRBV4-3 and TRBJ1-1; possible D gene TRBD1, 5 bases. Germline V lookup: CDR1 LGHNA, CDR2 YSLEER. The CDR3 spans 15 residues. Between the trimmed V and J ends, which lost 5 bases and 4 bases, there was a span of 17 bases. Here the CDR3 reads CASSGREGSSTEAFF. The CDR3 DNA follows: TGCGCCAGCAGCGGCCGAGAGGGGAGTAGCACTGAAGCTTTCTTT.

The chain joins TRBV4-3 to TRBJ2-2, with D hard to call. V gave up 0 bases and J gave up 0 bases, with 2 bases separating them. CDR1 is LGHNA and CDR2 is YSLEER in the germline V gene. The CDR3 has 14 residues. DNA of the CDR3: TGCGCCAGCAGCCAAGATGCGAACACCGGGGAGCTGTTTTTT. Translated, it gives CASSQDANTGELFF.

The rearrangement links TRBV6-1 to TRBJ1-2; no clear D gene. Trimming cost V 6 bases and J 2 bases, with 7 bases left between them. CDR1 and CDR2 from the germline V gene are MNHNS and SASEGT. The CDR3 totals 12 residues. The CDR3 nucleotides read TGTGCCAGCAGGTCGCCAAACTATGGCTACACCTTC. Translated, it gives CASRSPNYGYTF.

The rearrangement uses TRBV19 and TRBJ2-5, with 11 positions matching TRBD1. Looked up from germline, CDR1 is LNHDA and CDR2 is SQIVND (reference sequence). V lost 7 bases, J lost 7 bases, and 2 bases stayed unmatched. The CDR3 is 12 amino acids. The CDR3 DNA reads as TGTGCCAGTACCGGGACAGGGGGGACCCAGTACTTC. It encodes CASTGTGGTQYF.

Comments on this clone: The sample has other DNA sequences that encode this CDR3 too. The chain couples TRBV5-1 to TRBJ1-2, with D unclear. Trimming shortened V by 0 bases and J by 8 bases, and 11 bases separated the two germline ends. This CDR3 contains 13 residues. CDR1 and CDR2 (germline): SGHRS, YFSETQ. Here the CDR3 reads CASSLGGSGGYTF. CDR3 nucleotide sequence: TGCGCCAGCAGCTTGGGGGGTTCCGGAGGCTACACCTTC.

This rearrangement joins TRBV19 to TRBJ1-6; tentative D call: TRBD1 (5 bases). CDR3 length: 14 residues. CDR1 and CDR2 (germline): LNHDA, SQIVND (reference sequence). V shed 9 bases and J shed 5 bases, with 14 bases lying between them. CDR3 loop: CASNRGGNNSPLHF. As DNA, the CDR3 is TGTGCCAGCAACCGGGGGGGTAATAATTCACCCCTCCACTTT.

The chain combines TRBV5-6 with TRBJ2-4; D perhaps matches TRBD1 (5 bases). Germline V gene lookup returns CDR1 SGHDT and CDR2 YYEEEE. Trimming left V 4 bases short and J 4 bases short, with 9 bases between. The CDR3 runs 13 residues. The CDR3 DNA reads TGTGCCAGCAGCCCACCAGGGAAAAACATTCAGTACTTC. Residues: CASSPPGKNIQYF.

The rearrangement links TRBV6-5 to TRBJ1-2; D remains ambiguous. Germline CDR1 and CDR2: MNHEY and SVGAGI. The length of the CDR3 is 14 residues. With 5 bases removed from V and 4 bases from J, the gap between germline ends came to 14 bases. CDR3 loop: CASSPLGIGYGYTF. The CDR3 DNA sequence: TGTGCCAGCAGTCCCCTGGGTATCGGCTATGGCTACACCTTC.

The rearrangement joins TRBV6-5 to TRBJ2-2; possibly TRBD2 for D (6 bases). Germline CDR1 MNHEY, CDR2 SVGAGI. The CDR3 covers 15 residues. V was trimmed by 6 bases and J by 7 bases, leaving 18 bases between them. CDR3 amino acids: CASRPGTQLHGELFF. For the CDR3, the DNA is TGTGCCAGCAGGCCTGGGACTCAGTTACACGGGGAGCTGTTTTTT.

This rearrangement joins TRBV27 to TRBJ2-7; 9 bases are a match to TRBD1. CDR3 length: 15 amino acids. V dropped 10 bases and J dropped 1; count of bases not matched to a gene: 11. The V gene's germline CDR1 is MNHEY and CDR2 SMNVEV (reference sequence). CDR3 in amino acids: CATFLRDRASYEQYF. In DNA form, the CDR3 reads TGTGCCACTTTTCTCCGGGACAGGGCTTCCTACGAGCAGTACTTC.

V gene TRBV7-9 combines with J gene TRBJ1-2, with 10 bases matching TRBD1. The CDR3 covers 15 residues. The V gene end was trimmed by 0 bases and the J gene end by 8 bases; junction bases not matched to a gene: 6. The germline CDR1 and CDR2 sequences are SEHNR and FQNEAQ (reference sequence). CDR3 in amino acids: CASSLATGTGDGYTF. The CDR3 DNA reads TGTGCCAGCAGCTTAGCCACCGGGACAGGGGACGGCTACACCTTC.

CDR3 amino acids: CASTPTGINEQYF. The DNA of the CDR3 is TGCGCCAGCACCCCGACAGGGATAAACGAGCAGTACTTC. The chain links TRBV5-1 to TRBJ2-7, with 7 nucleotides matching TRBD1. Trimming cost V 6 bases and J 5 bases; bases outside gene matches: 8. Germline CDR1 and CDR2: SGHRS and YFSETQ. The CDR3 is 13 amino acids.

The V call is TRBV5-1, the J call TRBJ2-7; 10 bases map to TRBD2. Germline V gene lookup returns CDR1 SGHRS and CDR2 YFSETQ. Trimming removed 5 bases from V and 3 bases from J; junction bases left unmatched: 2. The CDR3 contains 13 residues. CDR3 nucleotides: TGCGCCAGCAGAGGACTAGCGGACTACGAGCAGTACTTC. The encoded protein is CASRGLADYEQYF.

The J gene is TRBJ2-4, the V gene TRBV29-1; 7 bases match TRBD1. Trimming at V came to 5 bases and at J to 0 bases, leaving 10 bases not matched to a gene. The CDR3 runs 16 residues. Germline V gene sequence: CDR1 SQVTM, CDR2 ANQGSEA. The CDR3 region has the DNA TGCAGCGTTTTAATCACCACAGGGGTAGCCAAAAACATTCAGTACTTC. Translation: CSVLITTGVAKNIQYF.

V is TRBV18 and J is TRBJ2-7; D gene uncertain. This CDR3 has 14 residues. V shed 3 bases and J shed 0 bases, with 9 bases lying between them. Germline V gene sequence: CDR1 KGHSH, CDR2 LQKENI. This CDR3 is CASSPWEASYEQYF. CDR3 coding DNA: TGTGCCAGCTCACCGTGGGAAGCCTCCTACGAGCAGTACTTC.

This chain uses TRBV7-2 with TRBJ2-7; the D is unclear. The CDR3 is made up of 13 amino acids. V was pared by 5 bases and J by 2 bases, with 10 bases between. The germline V gene encodes CDR1 SGHTA and CDR2 FQGNSA. CDR3 loop: CASSLQPTYEQYF. In DNA, the CDR3 is TGTGCCAGCAGCCTCCAACCCACCTACGAGCAGTACTTC.

The J gene is TRBJ2-3, the V gene TRBV7-9; D remains unclear. The CDR3 is 13 amino acids. From germline, CDR1 is SEHNR and CDR2 FQNEAQ (reference sequence). The V and J ends lost 0 bases and 7 bases respectively, with 8 bases between them. The CDR3 DNA reads as TGTGCCAGCAGCTTAGCCGAGTCGCATACGCAGTATTTT. As protein: CASSLAESHTQYF.

The V and J genes are TRBV2 and TRBJ1-2; TRBD1 is a possible D gene (6 bases). The germline V gene encodes CDR1 SNHLY and CDR2 FYNNEI. The V end was cut by 5 bases, the J end by 4 bases, with 11 bases between. CDR3 length equals 13 residues. The CDR3 is CASSRQDTYGYTF. The CDR3 nucleotides read TGTGCCAGCAGTCGACAGGACACCTATGGCTACACCTTC.

The rearrangement links TRBV28 to TRBJ1-2; no clear D. CDR1 and CDR2 (germline): MDHEN, SYDVKM. Trimming pared 6 bases from V and 0 bases from J, leaving 11 bases between. The CDR3 spans 14 residues. CDR3 in DNA: TGTGCCAGCAGCGCGGCGGGGTCTAACTATGGCTACACCTTC. This translates into CASSAAGSNYGYTF.

The chain combines TRBV5-1 with TRBJ2-5; D might be TRBD1 (6 bases). The J call may be in error: the DNA end matches TRBJ2-7 better. Germline V gene sequence: CDR1 SGHRS, CDR2 YFSETQ. The CDR3 loop spans 12 amino acids. The DNA of the CDR3 is TGCGCCAGTTCGACAGGCCTATACGAGCAGTACTTC. This codes for CASSTGLYEQYF.

The J gene is TRBJ1-2, the V gene TRBV4-3; D is possibly TRBD1 (5 bases). Germline CDR1 and CDR2: LGHNA and YSLEER. V was trimmed by 0 bases and J by 1 base, leaving 12 bases between them. The CDR3 has 16 amino acids. CDR3 coding DNA: TGCGCCAGCAGCCAAGAGACCGCAGGGTATAACTATGGCTACACCTTC. This gives the protein CASSQETAGYNYGYTF.

The V gene is TRBV5-1, the J gene TRBJ1-1; D unresolved. The V end lost 0 bases, the J end lost 3 bases, and 9 bases lay between the germline ends. Germline V gene sequence: CDR1 SGHRS, CDR2 YFSETQ. The CDR3 consists of 14 residues. In DNA form, the CDR3 reads TGCGCCAGCAGCTTGGGAGGACCTGACACTGAAGCTTTCTTT. Its translation: CASSLGGPDTEAFF.

J is TRBJ2-7 and V is TRBV2, with 9 bases lining up with TRBD1. The J segment lost 2 bases and the V segment lost 9 bases, leaving 5 bases of the junction unmatched. The CDR3 has 13 residues. The V gene's germline CDR1 is SNHLY and CDR2 FYNNEI. The chain's CDR3 is CARGGQGAYEQYF. The CDR3 coding sequence is TGTGCCAGGGGGGGACAGGGAGCCTACGAGCAGTACTTC. Full variable domain (outside the CDR3, taken from reference TRBV2 and TRBJ2-7): EPEVTQTPSHQVTQMGQEVILRCVPISNHLYFYWYRQILGQKVEFLVSFYNNEISEKSEIFDDQFSVERPDGSNFTLKIRSTKLEDSAMYFCARGGQGAYEQYFGPGTRLTVT.

The chain has TRBV7-9 and TRBJ2-2, with a tentative D call TRBD1 (6 bases). Germline lookup yields CDR1 SEHNR and CDR2 FQNEAQ (reference sequence). The V end was cut by 6 bases, the J end by 5 bases, with 16 bases between. The CDR3 consists of 15 residues. CDR3 nucleotides: TGTGCCAGCAGGGTAGCCGGGACACAAACCGGGGAGCTGTTTTTT. This translates into CASRVAGTQTGELFF.